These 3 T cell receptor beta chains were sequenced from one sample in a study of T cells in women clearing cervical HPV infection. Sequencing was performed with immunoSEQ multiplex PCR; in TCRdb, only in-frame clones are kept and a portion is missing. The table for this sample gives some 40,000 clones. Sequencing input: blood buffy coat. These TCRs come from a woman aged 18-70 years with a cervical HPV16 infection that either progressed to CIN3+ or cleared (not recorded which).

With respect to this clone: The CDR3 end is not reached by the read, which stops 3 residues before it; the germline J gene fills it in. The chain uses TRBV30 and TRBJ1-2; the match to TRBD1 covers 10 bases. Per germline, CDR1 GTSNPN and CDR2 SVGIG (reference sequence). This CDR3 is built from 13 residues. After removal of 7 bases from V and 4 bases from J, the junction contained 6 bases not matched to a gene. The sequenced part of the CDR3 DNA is TGTGCCTTCAAGACAGGGGGCGTCTATGGC. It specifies CAFKTGGVYG. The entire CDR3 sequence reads CAFKTGGVYGYTF.

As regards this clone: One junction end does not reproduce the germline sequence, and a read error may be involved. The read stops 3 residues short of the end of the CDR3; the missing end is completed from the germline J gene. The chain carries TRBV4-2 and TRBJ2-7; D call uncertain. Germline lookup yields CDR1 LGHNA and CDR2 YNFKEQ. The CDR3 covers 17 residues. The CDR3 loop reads CASISPWSRSIPYEQYF. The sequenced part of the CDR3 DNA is TGCGCCAGCATTAGCCCCTGGAGCCGGTCGATCCCCTACGAG.

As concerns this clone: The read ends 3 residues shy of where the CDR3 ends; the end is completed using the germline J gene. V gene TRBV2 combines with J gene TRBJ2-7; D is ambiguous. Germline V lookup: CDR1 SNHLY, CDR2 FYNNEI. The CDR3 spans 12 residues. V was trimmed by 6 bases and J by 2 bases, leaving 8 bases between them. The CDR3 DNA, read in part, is TGTGCCAGCAGGGCACGCACCTACGAG. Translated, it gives CASRARTYE. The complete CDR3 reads CASRARTYEQYF.